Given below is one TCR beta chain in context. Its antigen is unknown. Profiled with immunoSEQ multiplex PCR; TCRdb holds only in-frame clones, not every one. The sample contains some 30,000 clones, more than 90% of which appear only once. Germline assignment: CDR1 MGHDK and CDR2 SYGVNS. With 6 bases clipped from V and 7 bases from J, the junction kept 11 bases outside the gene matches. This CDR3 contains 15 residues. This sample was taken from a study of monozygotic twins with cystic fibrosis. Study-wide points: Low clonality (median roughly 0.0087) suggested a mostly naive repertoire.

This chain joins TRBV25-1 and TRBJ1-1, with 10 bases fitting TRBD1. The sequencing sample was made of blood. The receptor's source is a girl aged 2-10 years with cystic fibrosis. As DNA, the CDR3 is TGTGCCAGCAGCCTCGGACAGGGGGTCAAGAGTGAAGCTTTCTTT. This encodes CASSLGQGVKSEAFF.